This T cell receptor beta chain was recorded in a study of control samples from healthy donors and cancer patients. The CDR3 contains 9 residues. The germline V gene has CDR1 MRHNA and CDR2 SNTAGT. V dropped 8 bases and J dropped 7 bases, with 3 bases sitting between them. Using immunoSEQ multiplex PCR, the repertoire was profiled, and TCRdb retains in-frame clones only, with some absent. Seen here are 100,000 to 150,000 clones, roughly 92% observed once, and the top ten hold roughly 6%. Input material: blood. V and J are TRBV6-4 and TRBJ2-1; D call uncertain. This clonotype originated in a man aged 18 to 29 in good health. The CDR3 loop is CASPNEQFF. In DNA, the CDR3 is TGTGCCAGCCCGAATGAGCAGTTCTTC.